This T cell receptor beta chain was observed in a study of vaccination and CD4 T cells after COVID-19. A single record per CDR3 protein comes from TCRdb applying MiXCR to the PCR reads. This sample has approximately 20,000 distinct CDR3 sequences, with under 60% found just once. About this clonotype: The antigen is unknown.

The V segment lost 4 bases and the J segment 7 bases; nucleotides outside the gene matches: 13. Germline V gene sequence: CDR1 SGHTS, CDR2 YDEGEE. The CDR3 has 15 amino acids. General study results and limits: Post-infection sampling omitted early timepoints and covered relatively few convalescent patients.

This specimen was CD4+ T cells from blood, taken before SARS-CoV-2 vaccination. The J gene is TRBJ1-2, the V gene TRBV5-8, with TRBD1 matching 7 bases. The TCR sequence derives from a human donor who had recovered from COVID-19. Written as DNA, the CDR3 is TGTGCCAGCAGCCAGACAGGGAGTGGGTATGGTGGCTACACCTTC. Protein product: CASSQTGSGYGGYTF.